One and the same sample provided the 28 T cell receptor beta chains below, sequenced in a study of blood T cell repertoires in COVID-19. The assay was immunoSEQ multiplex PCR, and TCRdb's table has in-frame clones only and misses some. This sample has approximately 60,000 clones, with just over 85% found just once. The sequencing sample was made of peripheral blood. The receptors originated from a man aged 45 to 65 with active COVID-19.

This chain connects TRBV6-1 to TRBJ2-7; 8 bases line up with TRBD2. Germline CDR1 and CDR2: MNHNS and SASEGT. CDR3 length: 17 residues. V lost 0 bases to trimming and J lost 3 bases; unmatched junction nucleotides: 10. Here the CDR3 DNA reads TGTGCCAGCAGTGAAGCGGGGACTAGTTTGGGGTACTACGAGCAGTACTTC. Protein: CASSEAGTSLGYYEQYF.

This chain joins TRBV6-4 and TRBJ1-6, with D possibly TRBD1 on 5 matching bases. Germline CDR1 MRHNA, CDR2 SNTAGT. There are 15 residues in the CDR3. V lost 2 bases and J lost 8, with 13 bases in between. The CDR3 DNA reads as TGTGCCAGCAGTGACGAGGCAGGGAGGGATTCACCCCTCCACTTT. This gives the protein CASSDEAGRDSPLHF.

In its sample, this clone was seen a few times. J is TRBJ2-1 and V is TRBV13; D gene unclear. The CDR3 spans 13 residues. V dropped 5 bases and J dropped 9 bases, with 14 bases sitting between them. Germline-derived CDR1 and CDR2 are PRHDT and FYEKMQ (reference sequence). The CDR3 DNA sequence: TGTGCCAGCAGCACCCCCCGGTCCGGTGAGCAGTTCTTC. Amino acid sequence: CASSTPRSGEQFF.

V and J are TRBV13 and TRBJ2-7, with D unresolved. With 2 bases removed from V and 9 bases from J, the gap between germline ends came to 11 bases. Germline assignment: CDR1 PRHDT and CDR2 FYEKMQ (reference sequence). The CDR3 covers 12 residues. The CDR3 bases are TGTGCCAGCAGCTTAAAATCTAGAAGGCAGTACTTC. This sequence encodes CASSLKSRRQYF. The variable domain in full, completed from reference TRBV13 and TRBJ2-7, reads AAGVIQSPRHLIKEKRETATLKCYPIPRHDTVYWYQQGPGQDPQFLISFYEKMQSDKGSIPDRFSAQQFSDYHSELNMSSLELGDSALYFCASSLKSRRQYFGPGTRLTVT.

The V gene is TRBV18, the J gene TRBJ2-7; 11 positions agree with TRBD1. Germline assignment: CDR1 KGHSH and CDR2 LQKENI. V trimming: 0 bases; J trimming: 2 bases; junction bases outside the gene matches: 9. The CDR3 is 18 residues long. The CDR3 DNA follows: TGTGCCAGCTCACCACCTGCCGGGACAGGGGGAGGAACCTACGAGCAGTACTTC. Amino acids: CASSPPAGTGGGTYEQYF.

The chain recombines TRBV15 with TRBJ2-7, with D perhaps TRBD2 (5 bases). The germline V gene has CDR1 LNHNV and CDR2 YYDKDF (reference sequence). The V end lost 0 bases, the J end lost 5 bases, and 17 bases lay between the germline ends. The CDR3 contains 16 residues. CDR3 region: CATSRDLERRRDEQYF. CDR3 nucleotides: TGTGCCACCAGCAGAGATCTTGAGCGGAGGCGGGACGAGCAGTACTTC.

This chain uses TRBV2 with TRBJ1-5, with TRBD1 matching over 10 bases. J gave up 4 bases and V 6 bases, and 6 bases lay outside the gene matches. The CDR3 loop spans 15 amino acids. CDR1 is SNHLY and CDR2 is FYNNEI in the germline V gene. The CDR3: CASRDRGGTNQPQHF. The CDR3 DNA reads TGTGCCAGCAGGGACAGGGGGGGCACGAATCAGCCCCAGCATTTT.

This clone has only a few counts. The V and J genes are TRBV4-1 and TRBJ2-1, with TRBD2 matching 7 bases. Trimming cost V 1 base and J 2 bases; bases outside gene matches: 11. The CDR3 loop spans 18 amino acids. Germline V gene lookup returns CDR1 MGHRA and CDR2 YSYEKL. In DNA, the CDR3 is TGCGCCAGCAGCCAAGGGCCTGCCGGGACTACTACCTACAATGAGCAGTTCTTC. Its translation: CASSQGPAGTTTYNEQFF.

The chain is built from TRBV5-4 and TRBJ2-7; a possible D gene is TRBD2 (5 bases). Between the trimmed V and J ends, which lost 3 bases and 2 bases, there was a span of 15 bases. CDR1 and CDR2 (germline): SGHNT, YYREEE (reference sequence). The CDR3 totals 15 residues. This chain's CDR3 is CASSWRSGAAYEQYF. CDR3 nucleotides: TGTGCCAGCAGCTGGAGGTCGGGTGCCGCCTACGAGCAGTACTTC.

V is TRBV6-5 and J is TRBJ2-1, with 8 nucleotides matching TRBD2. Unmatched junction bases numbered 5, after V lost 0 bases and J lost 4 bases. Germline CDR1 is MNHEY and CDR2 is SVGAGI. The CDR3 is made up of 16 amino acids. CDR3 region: CASSYSKAGVYNEQFF. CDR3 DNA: TGTGCCAGCAGTTACTCGAAAGCGGGGGTTTACAATGAGCAGTTCTTC.

The chain's CDR3 is CASSYQDRVGGYTF. CDR3 in DNA: TGTGCCAGCAGTTACCAAGACAGGGTCGGCGGCTACACCTTC. The rearrangement uses TRBV6-6 and TRBJ1-2, with 7 bases identical to TRBD1. Looked up from germline, CDR1 is MNHNY and CDR2 is SVGAGI (reference sequence). The CDR3 loop spans 14 amino acids. After removal of 2 bases from V and 8 bases from J, the junction contained 8 bases not matched to a gene.

In DNA form, the CDR3 reads TGTGCCAGCAGCCCGGCACTAGCGGATAGCACAGATACGCAGTATTTT. The encoded protein is CASSPALADSTDTQYF. This chain joins TRBV5-4 and TRBJ2-3; 8 bases fit TRBD2. V lost 4 bases, J lost 0 bases, and 7 bases stayed unmatched. The CDR3 extends over 16 amino acids. CDR1 SGHNT and CDR2 YYREEE come from the germline V gene (reference sequence). Full variable domain (rest looked up from reference TRBV5-4 and TRBJ2-3): ETGVTQSPTHLIKTRGQQVTLRCSSQSGHNTVSWYQQALGQGPQFIFQYYREEENGRGNFPPRFSGLQFPNYSSELNVNALELDDSALYLCASSPALADSTDTQYFGPGTRLTVL.

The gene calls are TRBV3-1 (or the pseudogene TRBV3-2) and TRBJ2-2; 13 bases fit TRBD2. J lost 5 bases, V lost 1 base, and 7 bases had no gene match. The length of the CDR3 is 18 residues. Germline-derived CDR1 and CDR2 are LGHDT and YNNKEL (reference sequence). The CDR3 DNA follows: TGTGCCAGCAGCCAAGGGGTAGGACTAGCGGGGGTGACCGGGGAGCTGTTTTTT. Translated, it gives CASSQGVGLAGVTGELFF.

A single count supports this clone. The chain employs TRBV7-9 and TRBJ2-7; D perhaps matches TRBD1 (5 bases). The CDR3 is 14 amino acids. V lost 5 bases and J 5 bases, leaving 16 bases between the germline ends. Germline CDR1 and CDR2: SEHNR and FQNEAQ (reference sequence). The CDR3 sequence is CASSPVASRDEQYF. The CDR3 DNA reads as TGTGCCAGCAGCCCGGTAGCATCCAGGGACGAGCAGTACTTC.

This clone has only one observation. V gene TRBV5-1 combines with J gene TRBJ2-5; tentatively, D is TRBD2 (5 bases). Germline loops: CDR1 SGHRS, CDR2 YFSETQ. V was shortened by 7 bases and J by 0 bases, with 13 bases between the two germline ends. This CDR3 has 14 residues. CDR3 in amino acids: CASAAGQNQETQYF. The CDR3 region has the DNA TGCGCCAGCGCTGCGGGCCAGAACCAAGAGACCCAGTACTTC.

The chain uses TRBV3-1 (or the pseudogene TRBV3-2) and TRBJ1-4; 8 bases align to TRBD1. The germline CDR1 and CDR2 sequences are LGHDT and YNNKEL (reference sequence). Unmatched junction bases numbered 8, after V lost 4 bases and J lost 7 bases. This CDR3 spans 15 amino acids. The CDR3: CASSLWTGIGEKLFF. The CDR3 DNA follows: TGTGCCAGCAGCCTCTGGACAGGGATTGGTGAAAAACTGTTTTTT.

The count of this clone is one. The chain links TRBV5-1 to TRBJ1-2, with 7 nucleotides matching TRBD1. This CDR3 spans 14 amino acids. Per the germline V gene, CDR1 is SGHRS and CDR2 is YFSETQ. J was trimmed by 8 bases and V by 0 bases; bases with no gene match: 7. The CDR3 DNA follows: TGCGCCAGCAGCTTGGACAGGGGCCCCATAGGCTACACCTTC. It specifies CASSLDRGPIGYTF. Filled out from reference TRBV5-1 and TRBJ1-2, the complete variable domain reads KAGVTQTPRYLIKTRGQQVTLSCSPISGHRSVSWYQQTPGQGLQFLFEYFSETQRNKGNFPGRFSGRQFSNSRSEMNVSTLELGDSALYLCASSLDRGPIGYTFGSGTRLTVV.

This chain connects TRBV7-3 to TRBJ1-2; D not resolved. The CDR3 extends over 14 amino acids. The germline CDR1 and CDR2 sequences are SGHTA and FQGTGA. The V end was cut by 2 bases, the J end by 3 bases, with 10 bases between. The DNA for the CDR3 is TGTGCCAGCAGCTTACCAGGTAGCGACTATGGCTACACCTTC. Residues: CASSLPGSDYGYTF.

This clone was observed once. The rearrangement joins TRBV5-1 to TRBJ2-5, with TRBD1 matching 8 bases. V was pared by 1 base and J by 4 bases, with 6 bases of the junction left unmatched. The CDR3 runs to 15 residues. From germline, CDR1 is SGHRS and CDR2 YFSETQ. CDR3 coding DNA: TGCGCCAGCAGCTTGCAGGGGGCAAGGGGAGAGACCCAGTACTTC. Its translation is CASSLQGARGETQYF.

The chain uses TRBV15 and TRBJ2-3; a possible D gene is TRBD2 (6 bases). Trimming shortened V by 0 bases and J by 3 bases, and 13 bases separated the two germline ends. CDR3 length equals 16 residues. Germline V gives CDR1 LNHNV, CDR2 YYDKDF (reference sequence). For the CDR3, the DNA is TGTGCCACCAGCAGAGATGGCGGGATCGGAACAGATACGCAGTATTTT. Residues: CATSRDGGIGTDTQYF.

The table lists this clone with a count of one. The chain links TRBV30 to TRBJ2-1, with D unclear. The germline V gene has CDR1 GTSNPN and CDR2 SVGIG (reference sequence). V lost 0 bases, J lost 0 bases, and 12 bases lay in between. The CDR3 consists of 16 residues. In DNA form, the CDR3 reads TGTGCCTGGAGTGTACCCTACCAAAGCTCCTACAATGAGCAGTTCTTC. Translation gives CAWSVPYQSSYNEQFF.

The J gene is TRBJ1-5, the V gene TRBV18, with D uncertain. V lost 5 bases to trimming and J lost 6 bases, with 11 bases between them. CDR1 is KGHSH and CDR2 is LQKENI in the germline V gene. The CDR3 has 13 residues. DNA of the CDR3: TGTGCCAGCTCATTCGAACTTCCTCAGCCCCAGCATTTT. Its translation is CASSFELPQPQHF.

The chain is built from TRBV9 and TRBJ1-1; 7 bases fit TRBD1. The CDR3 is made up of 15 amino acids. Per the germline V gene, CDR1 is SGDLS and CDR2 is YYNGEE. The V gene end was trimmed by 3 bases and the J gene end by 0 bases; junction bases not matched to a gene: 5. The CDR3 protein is CASSGGQPMNTEAFF. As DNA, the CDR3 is TGTGCCAGCAGCGGGGGACAGCCAATGAACACTGAAGCTTTCTTT.

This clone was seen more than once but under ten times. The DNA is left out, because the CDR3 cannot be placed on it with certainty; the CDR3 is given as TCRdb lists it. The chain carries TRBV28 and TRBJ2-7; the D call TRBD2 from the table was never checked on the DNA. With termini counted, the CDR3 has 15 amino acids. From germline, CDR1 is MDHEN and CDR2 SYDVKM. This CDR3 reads CASSDSSWGEGTVDF.

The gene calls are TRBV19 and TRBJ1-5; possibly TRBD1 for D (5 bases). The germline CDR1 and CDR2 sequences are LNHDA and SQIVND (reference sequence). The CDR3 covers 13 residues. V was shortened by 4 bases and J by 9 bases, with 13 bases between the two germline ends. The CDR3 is CASSTSPGGPQHF. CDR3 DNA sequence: TGTGCCAGTAGTACTTCTCCGGGGGGGCCCCAGCATTTT.

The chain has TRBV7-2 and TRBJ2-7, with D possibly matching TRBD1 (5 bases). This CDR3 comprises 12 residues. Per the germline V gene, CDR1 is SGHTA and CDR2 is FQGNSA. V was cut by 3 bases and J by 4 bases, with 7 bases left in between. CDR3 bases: TGTGCCAGCAGCTTCGACAGTTACGAGCAGTACTTC. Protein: CASSFDSYEQYF.

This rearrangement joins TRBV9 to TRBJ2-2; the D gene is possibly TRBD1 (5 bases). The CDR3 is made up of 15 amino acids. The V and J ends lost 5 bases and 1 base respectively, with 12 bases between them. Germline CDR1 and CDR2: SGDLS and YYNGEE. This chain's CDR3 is CASSNNRRNTGELFF. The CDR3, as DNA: TGTGCCAGCAGTAACAACAGGCGGAACACCGGGGAGCTGTTTTTT.

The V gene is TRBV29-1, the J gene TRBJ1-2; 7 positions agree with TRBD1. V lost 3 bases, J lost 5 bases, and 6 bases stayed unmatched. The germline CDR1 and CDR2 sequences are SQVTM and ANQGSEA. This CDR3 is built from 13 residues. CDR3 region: CSVDIGTDYGYTF. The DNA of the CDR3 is TGCAGCGTTGACATAGGGACAGATTATGGCTACACCTTC.